This is a list of T cell receptor beta chains from one sample in a study of beta chain features in type 1 diabetes. Some clones are missing from TCRdb's copy, which holds only in-frame ones; the method was immunoSEQ multiplex PCR. This table has some 500,000 clones, more than 9.5% appearing once. Sequenced input: naive CD4+ T cells from blood. The source is a young woman in good health. The CDR3 runs from the conserved cysteine through the conserved F or W. A D gene is named only where the DNA matches it firmly. Size is omitted from some rows. Given values are once, few, many or a class for expanded clones.

D gene	clone size	V gene	J gene	CDR3 protein	CDR3 DNA
.	.	TRBV7-2	TRBJ1-1	CASSRNRVNTEAFF	TGTGCCAGCAGTCGAAACAGGGTTAACACTGAAGCTTTCTTT
.	few	TRBV6-5	TRBJ2-3	CASTPTISPTDTQYF	TGTGCCAGCACCCCGACCATTAGCCCCACAGATACGCAGTATTTT
TRBD1	.	TRBV29-1	TRBJ2-2	CSVEVGGGRYSGELFF	TGCAGCGTTGAGGTAGGGGGCGGACGATACTCCGGGGAGCTGTTTTTT
.	.	TRBV5-4	TRBJ2-7	CASSLGMQGSGEQYF	TGTGCCAGCAGCTTGGGCATGCAGGGATCCGGCGAGCAGTACTTC
.	few	TRBV7-8	TRBJ1-5	CASSPPLEREPQHF	TGTGCCAGCAGCCCCCCTCTGGAGAGGGAGCCCCAGCATTTT
.	.	TRBV7-6	TRBJ2-1	CASSSRDQGWDNEQFF	TGTGCCAGCAGCTCGAGGGACCAGGGTTGGGACAATGAGCAGTTCTTC
.	.	TRBV4-3	TRBJ2-4	CASSQALAKNIQYF	TGCGCCAGCAGCCAAGCTCTAGCCAAAAACATTCAGTACTTC
TRBD1	few	TRBV5-4	TRBJ2-4	CASSLTGTVKNIQYF	TGTGCCAGCAGCTTAACCGGGACAGTCAAAAACATTCAGTACTTC
.	few	TRBV5-4	TRBJ1-4	CASSWEKGEKLFF	TGTGCCAGCAGTTGGGAAAAGGGTGAAAAACTGTTTTTT
.	few	TRBV27	TRBJ2-1	CASSTPGNEQFF	TGTGCCAGCAGCACCCCAGGGAATGAGCAGTTCTTC
.	few	TRBV5-6	TRBJ2-4	CASSFENIQYF	TGTGCCAGCAGCTTCGAAAACATTCAGTACTTC
.	few	TRBV5-1	TRBJ2-3	CASSPLGQRGTDTQYF	TGCGCCAGCAGCCCCTTGGGACAGCGGGGGACAGATACGCAGTATTTT
.	.	TRBV5-1	TRBJ2-2	CASSRQDTGELFF	TGCGCCAGCAGCCGACAGGATACCGGGGAGCTGTTTTTT
.	.	TRBV7-9	TRBJ1-4	CASSPDSEKLFF	TGTGCCAGCAGCCCAGACAGTGAAAAACTGTTTTTT
TRBD2	.	TRBV25-1	TRBJ2-3	CASSEKVSGRDTQYF	TGTGCCAGCAGTGAAAAGGTTAGCGGGAGAGATACGCAGTATTTT
.	few	TRBV6-5	TRBJ2-1	CASSPGTQRYNEQFF	TGTGCCAGCAGTCCAGGTACCCAGCGGTACAATGAGCAGTTCTTC
.	.	TRBV6-5	TRBJ2-3	CASKPGLWTDTQYF	TGTGCCAGCAAGCCGGGCCTTTGGACAGATACGCAGTATTTT
TRBD1	.	TRBV6-1	TRBJ2-5	CASIRDRGPETQYF	TGTGCCAGCATCCGGGACAGGGGGCCTGAGACCCAGTACTTC
.	few	TRBV7-9	TRBJ2-3	CASSLRTDTQYF	TGTGCCAGCAGCTTAAGGACAGATACGCAGTATTTT
TRBD2	.	TRBV4-1	TRBJ2-1	CASSQGGLAVYNEQFF	TGCGCCAGCAGCCAGGGGGGACTAGCGGTTTACAATGAGCAGTTCTTC
TRBD2	.	TRBV28	TRBJ2-5	CASTTLGGRQETQYF	TGTGCCAGCACCACTCTCGGGGGGAGGCAAGAGACCCAGTACTTC
.	.	TRBV20-1	TRBJ2-7	CSAGLLVEQYF	TGCAGTGCCGGTTTGCTTGTGGAGCAGTACTTC
TRBD1	few	TRBV27	TRBJ2-2	CASSPRGQSNTGELFF	TGTGCCAGCAGCCCGAGGGGACAGTCGAACACCGGGGAGCTGTTTTTT
.	.	TRBV18	TRBJ1-5	CASSPLPGSGQPQHF	TGTGCCAGCTCACCACTTCCGGGGAGCGGGCAGCCCCAGCATTTT
.	.	TRBV21-1	TRBJ2-7	CASSKAVVAGRDEQYF	TGTGCCAGCAGCAAAGCGGTAGTAGCGGGAAGGGACGAGCAGTACTTC
.	.	TRBV19	TRBJ2-5	CASTSSRSGGKTQYF	TGTGCCAGTACCTCAAGTAGATCCGGAGGAAAGACCCAGTACTTC
.	.	TRBV7-8	TRBJ1-5	CASSLGRIDQPQHF	TGTGCCAGCAGCCTCGGCCGGATAGATCAGCCCCAGCATTTT
.	few	TRBV7-2	TRBJ2-4	CASSITRAKNIQYF	TGTGCCAGCAGCATAACTAGAGCCAAAAACATTCAGTACTTC
TRBD1	few	TRBV2	TRBJ2-5	CASSLGQGGETQYF	TGTGCCAGCAGCTTAGGACAGGGCGGAGAGACCCAGTACTTC
.	few	TRBV7-6	TRBJ1-1	CASSLASGVNTEAFF	TGTGCCAGCAGCTTAGCCTCAGGGGTGAACACTGAAGCTTTCTTT
.	.	TRBV14	TRBJ1-2	CASSQRLQGEVGRGYTF	TGTGCCAGCAGCCAAAGATTGCAGGGAGAGGTCGGTCGAGGCTACACCTTC
.	.	TRBV9	TRBJ2-5	CASSAEGETQYF	TGTGCCAGCAGCGCGGAAGGAGAGACCCAGTACTTC
.	.	TRBV7-9	TRBJ1-2	CASNQRDDGYTF	TGTGCCAGCAATCAGAGGGACGATGGCTACACCTTC
.	.	TRBV28	TRBJ1-3	CASSAGGLTGNTIYF	TGTGCCAGCAGCGCCGGCGGACTTACTGGAAACACCATATATTTT
.	few	TRBV29-1	TRBJ1-2	CSALRTDIGYTF	TGCAGCGCCCTAAGGACGGACATCGGCTACACCTTC
.	few	TRBV19	TRBJ2-3	CASSMLATSTDTQYF	TGTGCCAGTAGTATGTTGGCGACTAGCACAGATACGCAGTATTTT
.	.	TRBV23-1	TRBJ1-3	CASSHFPGNTIYF	TGCGCCAGCAGTCATTTCCCCGGAAACACCATATATTTT
.	.	TRBV20-1	TRBJ1-1	CSATANTEAFF	TGCAGTGCTACAGCGAACACTGAAGCTTTCTTT
.	few	TRBV19	TRBJ2-1	CASSSGSPSNKEQFF	TGTGCCAGTAGTTCCGGGAGCCCGAGTAATAAGGAGCAGTTCTTC
.	few	TRBV30	TRBJ1-1	CAWSLGTGNTEAFF	TGTGCCTGGAGTCTCGGGACGGGGAACACTGAAGCTTTCTTT
.	few	TRBV2	TRBJ2-6	CASTGTGANVLTF	TGTGCCAGCACAGGTACTGGGGCCAACGTCCTGACTTTC
.	few	TRBV4-1	TRBJ2-1	CASSQGGGSSYNEQFF	TGCGCCAGCAGCCAAGGCGGGGGCAGCTCCTACAATGAGCAGTTCTTC
.	few	TRBV7-2	TRBJ1-6	CASSPLTDSPLHF	TGTGCCAGCAGCCCCCTTACGGATTCACCCCTCCACTTT
.	.	TRBV19	TRBJ1-5	CASSLSNQPQHF	TGTGCCAGTAGTCTTAGCAATCAGCCCCAGCATTTT
.	few	TRBV2	TRBJ2-1	CASRRYNEQFF	TGTGCCAGCCGCCGCTACAATGAGCAGTTCTTC
.	.	TRBV30	TRBJ2-3	CAWITETSQTQYF	TGTGCCTGGATTACAGAAACCTCCCAAACGCAGTATTTT
.	.	TRBV12-5	TRBJ2-5	CASGLVMRETQYF	TGTGCTAGTGGTTTGGTAATGCGGGAGACCCAGTACTTC
TRBD1	.	TRBV7-2	TRBJ2-3	CASSPGTGLGDTQYF	TGTGCCAGCAGCCCAGGGACAGGGTTGGGAGATACGCAGTATTTT
.	.	TRBV30	TRBJ1-2	CAWIRGRNGYTF	TGTGCCTGGATCCGGGGACGGAATGGCTACACCTTC
.	.	TRBV7-2	TRBJ1-1	CASSRTENTEAFF	TGTGCCAGCAGCCGGACCGAAAACACTGAAGCTTTCTTT
.	.	TRBV30	TRBJ1-1	CAWSGRGAEAFF	TGTGCCTGGAGTGGCAGAGGAGCTGAAGCTTTCTTT
.	.	TRBV7-2	TRBJ1-2	CASSPPQLGEGGGYTF	TGTGCCAGCAGCCCACCACAGTTGGGCGAAGGCGGGGGCTACACCTTC
TRBD2	few	TRBV28	TRBJ2-3	CASRVLSGGGTDTQYF	TGTGCCAGCAGAGTACTTAGCGGGGGTGGCACAGATACGCAGTATTTT
TRBD1	few	TRBV9	TRBJ2-7	CASSGTGSPYEQYF	TGTGCCAGCAGTGGGACAGGGAGTCCCTACGAGCAGTACTTC
TRBD1	few	TRBV14	TRBJ1-1	CASRARQGSMNTEAFF	TGTGCCAGCAGGGCCCGACAGGGCTCCATGAACACTGAAGCTTTCTTT